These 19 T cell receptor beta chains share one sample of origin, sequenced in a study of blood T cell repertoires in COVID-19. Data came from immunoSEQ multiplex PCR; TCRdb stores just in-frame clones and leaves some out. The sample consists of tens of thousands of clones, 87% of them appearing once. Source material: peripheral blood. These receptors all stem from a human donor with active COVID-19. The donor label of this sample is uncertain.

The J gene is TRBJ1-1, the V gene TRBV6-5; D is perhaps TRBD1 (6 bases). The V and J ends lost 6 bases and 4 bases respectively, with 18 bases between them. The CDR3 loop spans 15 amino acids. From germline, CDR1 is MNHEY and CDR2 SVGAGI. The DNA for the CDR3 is TGTGCCAGCAGCCACGGTGGGGGCGTAGGCACTGAAGCTTTCTTT. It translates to CASSHGGGVGTEAFF.

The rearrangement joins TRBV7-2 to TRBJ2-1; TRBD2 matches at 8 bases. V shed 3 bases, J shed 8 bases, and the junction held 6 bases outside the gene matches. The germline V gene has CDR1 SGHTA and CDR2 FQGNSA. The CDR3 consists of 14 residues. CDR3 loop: CASSFGRGEHEQFF. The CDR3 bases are TGTGCCAGCAGCTTTGGGCGGGGGGAGCATGAGCAGTTCTTC.

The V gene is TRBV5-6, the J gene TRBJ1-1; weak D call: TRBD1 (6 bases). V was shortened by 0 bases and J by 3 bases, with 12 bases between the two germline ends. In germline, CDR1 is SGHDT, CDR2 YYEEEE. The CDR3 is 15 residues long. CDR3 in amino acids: CASSLEAGADTEAFF. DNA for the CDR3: TGTGCCAGCAGCTTGGAGGCGGGGGCGGACACTGAAGCTTTCTTT.

The CDR3 DNA sequence: TGTGCCAGCAGTCTAGGACTAGCGGGGGGACCGATCAATGAGCAGTTCTTC. Encoded protein: CASSLGLAGGPINEQFF. V usage is TRBV6-2 or TRBV6-3 and J usage is TRBJ2-1; 14 bases agree with TRBD2. CDR3 length: 17 amino acids. From germline, CDR1 is MNHEY and CDR2 SVGEGT. V trimming: 5 bases; J trimming: 6 bases; junction bases outside the gene matches: 9.

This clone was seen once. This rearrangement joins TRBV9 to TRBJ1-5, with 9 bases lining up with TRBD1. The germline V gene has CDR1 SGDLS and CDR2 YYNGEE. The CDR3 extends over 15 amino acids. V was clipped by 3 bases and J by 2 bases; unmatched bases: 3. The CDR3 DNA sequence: TGTGCCAGCAGCGCACAGGGGGCCGGCAATCAGCCCCAGCATTTT. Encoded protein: CASSAQGAGNQPQHF.

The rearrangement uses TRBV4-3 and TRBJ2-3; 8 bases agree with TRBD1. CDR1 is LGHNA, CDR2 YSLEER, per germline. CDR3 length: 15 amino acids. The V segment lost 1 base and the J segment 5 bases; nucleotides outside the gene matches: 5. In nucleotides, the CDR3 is TGCGCCAGCAGCCAAGTGCACAGGGGGGTAGATACGCAGTATTTT. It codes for CASSQVHRGVDTQYF.

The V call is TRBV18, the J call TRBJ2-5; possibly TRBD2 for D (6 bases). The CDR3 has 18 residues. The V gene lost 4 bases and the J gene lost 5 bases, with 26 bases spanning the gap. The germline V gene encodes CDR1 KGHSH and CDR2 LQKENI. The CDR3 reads CASSRLLPEGEVWETQYF. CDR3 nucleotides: TGTGCCAGCTCACGGCTCCTCCCAGAAGGGGAGGTCTGGGAGACCCAGTACTTC.

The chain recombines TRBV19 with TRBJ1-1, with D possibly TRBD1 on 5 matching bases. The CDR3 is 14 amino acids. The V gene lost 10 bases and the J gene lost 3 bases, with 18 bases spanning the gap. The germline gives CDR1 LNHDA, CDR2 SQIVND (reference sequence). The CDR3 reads CATKRVGEYTEAFF. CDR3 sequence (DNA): TGTGCCACCAAAAGGGTAGGGGAATACACTGAAGCTTTCTTT.

DNA of the CDR3: TGTGCCAGCAGTGAGGGCCGACAAATTCGGGTCCGGGCCAACGTCCTGACTTTC. This translates into CASSEGRQIRVRANVLTF. The rearrangement joins TRBV9 to TRBJ2-6; D is perhaps TRBD2 (5 bases). This CDR3 contains 18 residues. Trimming stripped 5 bases from V and 5 bases from J, with 23 bases between. CDR1 and CDR2 (germline): SGDLS, YYNGEE.

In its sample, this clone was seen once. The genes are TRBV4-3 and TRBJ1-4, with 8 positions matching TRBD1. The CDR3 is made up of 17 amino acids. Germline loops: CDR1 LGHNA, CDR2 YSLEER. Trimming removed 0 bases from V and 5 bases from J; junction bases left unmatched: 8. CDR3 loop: CASSQDSRQGTNEKLFF. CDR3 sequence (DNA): TGCGCCAGCAGCCAAGATTCAAGACAGGGGACCAATGAAAAACTGTTTTTT.

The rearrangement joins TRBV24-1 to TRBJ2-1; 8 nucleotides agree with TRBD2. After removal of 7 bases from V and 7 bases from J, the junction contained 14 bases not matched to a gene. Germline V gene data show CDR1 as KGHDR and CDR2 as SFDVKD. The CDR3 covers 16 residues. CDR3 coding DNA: TGTGCCACCAGCGCGACGGGACTAGGGGGTTGGAATGAGCAGTTCTTC. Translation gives CATSATGLGGWNEQFF.

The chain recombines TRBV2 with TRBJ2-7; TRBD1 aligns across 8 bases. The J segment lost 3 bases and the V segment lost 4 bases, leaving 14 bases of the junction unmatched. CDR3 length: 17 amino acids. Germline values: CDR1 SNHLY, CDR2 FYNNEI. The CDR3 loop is CASSVPGTGTRNYEQYF. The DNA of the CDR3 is TGTGCCAGCAGTGTCCCCGGGACAGGTACAAGAAACTACGAGCAGTACTTC.

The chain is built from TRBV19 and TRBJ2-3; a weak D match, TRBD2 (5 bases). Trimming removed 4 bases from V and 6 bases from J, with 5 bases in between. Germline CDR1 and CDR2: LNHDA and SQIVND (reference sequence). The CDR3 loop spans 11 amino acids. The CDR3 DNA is TGTGCCAGTAGTACGGGGGATACGCAGTATTTT. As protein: CASSTGDTQYF.

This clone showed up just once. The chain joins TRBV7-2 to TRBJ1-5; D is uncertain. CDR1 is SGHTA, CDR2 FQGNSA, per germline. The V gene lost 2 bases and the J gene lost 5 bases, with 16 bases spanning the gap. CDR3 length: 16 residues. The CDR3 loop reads CASSLSPAGLHQPQHF. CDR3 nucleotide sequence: TGTGCCAGCAGCTTAAGTCCGGCAGGTCTCCATCAGCCCCAGCATTTT. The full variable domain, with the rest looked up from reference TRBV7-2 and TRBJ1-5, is GAGVSQSPSNKVTEKGKDVELRCDPISGHTALYWYRQSLGQGLEFLIYFQGNSAPDKSGLPSDRFSAERTGGSVSTLTIQRTQQEDSAVYLCASSLSPAGLHQPQHFGDGTRLSIL.

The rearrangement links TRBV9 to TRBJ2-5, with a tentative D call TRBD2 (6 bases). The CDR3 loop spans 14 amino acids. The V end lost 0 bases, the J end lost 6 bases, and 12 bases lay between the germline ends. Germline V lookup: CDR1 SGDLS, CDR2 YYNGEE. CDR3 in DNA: TGTGCCAGCAGCGTAGTTCTAGGGAGGCAGACCCAGTACTTC. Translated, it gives CASSVVLGRQTQYF.

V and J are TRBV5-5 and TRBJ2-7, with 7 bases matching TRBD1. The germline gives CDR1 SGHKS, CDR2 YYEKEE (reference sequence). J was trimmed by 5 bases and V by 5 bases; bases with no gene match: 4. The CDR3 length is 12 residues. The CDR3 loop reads CASSRQGNEQYF. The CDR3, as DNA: TGTGCCAGCAGTCGACAGGGTAACGAGCAGTACTTC.

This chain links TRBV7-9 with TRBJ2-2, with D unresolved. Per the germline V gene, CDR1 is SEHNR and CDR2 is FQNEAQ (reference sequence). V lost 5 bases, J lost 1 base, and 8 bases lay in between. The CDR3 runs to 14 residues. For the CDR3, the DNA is TGTGCCAGCAGCAGTCACTGGAACACCGGGGAGCTGTTTTTT. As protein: CASSSHWNTGELFF.

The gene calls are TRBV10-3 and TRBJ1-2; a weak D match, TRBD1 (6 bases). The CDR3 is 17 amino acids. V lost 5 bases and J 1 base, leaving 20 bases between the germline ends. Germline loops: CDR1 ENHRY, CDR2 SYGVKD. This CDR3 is CAISTSGRDTVNYGYTF. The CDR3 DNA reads TGTGCCATCAGTACCTCGGGTCGGGACACCGTTAACTATGGCTACACCTTC.

The CDR3 DNA reads as TGTGCCAGCAGCTGGGGACACAACTACGAGCAGTACTTC. Protein: CASSWGHNYEQYF. This chain joins TRBV6-2 or TRBV6-3 and TRBJ2-7, with D possibly TRBD1 on 6 matching bases. The germline gives CDR1 MNHEY, CDR2 SVGEGT. This CDR3 comprises 13 residues. Trimming removed 6 bases from V and 3 bases from J, with 12 bases in between.